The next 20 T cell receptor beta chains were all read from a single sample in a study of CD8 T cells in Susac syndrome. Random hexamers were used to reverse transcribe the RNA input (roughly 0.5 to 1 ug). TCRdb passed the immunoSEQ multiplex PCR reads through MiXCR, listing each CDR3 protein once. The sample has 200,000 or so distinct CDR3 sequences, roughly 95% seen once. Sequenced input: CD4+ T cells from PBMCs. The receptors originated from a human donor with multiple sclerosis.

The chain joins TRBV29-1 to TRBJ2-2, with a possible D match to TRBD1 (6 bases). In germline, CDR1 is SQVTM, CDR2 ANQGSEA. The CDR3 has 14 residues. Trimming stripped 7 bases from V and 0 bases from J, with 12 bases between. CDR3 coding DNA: TGCAGCGCTTACAGGGCCCCGAACACCGGGGAGCTGTTTTTT. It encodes CSAYRAPNTGELFF.

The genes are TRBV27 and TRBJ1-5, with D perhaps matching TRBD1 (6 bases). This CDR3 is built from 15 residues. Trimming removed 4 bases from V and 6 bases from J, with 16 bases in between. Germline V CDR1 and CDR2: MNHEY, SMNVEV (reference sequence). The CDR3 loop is CASSYRGGTGQPQHF. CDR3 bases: TGTGCCAGCAGTTACCGAGGGGGTACGGGTCAGCCCCAGCATTTT.

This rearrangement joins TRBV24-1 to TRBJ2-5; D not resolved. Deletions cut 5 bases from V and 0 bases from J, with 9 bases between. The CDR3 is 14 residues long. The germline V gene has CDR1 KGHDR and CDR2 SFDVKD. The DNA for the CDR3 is TGTGCCACCAGTGGCTGGCAGAACCAAGAGACCCAGTACTTC. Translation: CATSGWQNQETQYF.

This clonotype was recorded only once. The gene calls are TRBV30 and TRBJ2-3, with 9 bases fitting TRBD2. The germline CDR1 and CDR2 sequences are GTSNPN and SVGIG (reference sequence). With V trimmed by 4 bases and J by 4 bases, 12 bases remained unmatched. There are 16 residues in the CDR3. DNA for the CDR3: TGTGCCTGGAAAGCCGGCTCGGGACTAGCCTCAGATACGCAGTATTTT. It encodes CAWKAGSGLASDTQYF.

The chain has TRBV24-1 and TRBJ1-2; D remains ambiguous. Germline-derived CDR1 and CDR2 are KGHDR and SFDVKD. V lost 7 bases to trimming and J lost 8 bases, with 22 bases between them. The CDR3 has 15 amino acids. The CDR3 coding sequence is TGTGCCACCAGCCCCGGGGTCTCCATGCAAGAGGGCTACACCTTC. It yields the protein CATSPGVSMQEGYTF.

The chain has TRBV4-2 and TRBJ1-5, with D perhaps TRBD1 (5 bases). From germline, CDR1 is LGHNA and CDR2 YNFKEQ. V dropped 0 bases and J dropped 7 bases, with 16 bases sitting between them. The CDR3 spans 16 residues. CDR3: CASSQDLGAGRQPQHF. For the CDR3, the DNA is TGTGCCAGCAGCCAAGATTTGGGAGCAGGGAGGCAGCCCCAGCATTTT.

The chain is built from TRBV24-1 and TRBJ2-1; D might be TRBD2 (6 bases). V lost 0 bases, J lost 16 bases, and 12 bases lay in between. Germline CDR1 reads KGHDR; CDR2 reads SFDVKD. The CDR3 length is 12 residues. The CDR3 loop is CATSDLLGTPFF. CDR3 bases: TGTGCCACCAGTGATTTGCTCGGGACTCCATTCTTC.

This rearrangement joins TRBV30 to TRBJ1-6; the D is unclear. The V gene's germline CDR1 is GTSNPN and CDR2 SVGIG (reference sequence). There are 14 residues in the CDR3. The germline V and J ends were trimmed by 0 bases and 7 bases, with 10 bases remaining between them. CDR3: CAWSVVTGNSPLHF. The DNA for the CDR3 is TGTGCCTGGAGTGTGGTCACGGGAAATTCACCCCTCCACTTT.

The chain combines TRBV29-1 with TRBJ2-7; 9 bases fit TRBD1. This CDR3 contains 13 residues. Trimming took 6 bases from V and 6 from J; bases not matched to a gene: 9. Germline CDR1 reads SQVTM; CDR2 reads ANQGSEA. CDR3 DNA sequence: TGCAGCGTAGAGGGGGTACAGGGGGCCGAGCAGTACTTC. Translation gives CSVEGVQGAEQYF.

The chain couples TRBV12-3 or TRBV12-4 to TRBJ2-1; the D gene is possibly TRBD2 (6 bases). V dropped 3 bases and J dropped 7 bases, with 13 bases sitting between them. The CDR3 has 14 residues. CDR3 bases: TGTGCCAGCAGTTTTAGGACTATAAAAAATGAGCAGTTCTTC. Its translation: CASSFRTIKNEQFF.

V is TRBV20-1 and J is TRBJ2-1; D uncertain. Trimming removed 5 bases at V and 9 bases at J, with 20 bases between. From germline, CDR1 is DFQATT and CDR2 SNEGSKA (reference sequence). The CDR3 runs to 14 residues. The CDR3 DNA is TGCAGTGCTGCTTTAGACCCCGGAAACTTTGAGCAGTTCTTC. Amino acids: CSAALDPGNFEQFF.

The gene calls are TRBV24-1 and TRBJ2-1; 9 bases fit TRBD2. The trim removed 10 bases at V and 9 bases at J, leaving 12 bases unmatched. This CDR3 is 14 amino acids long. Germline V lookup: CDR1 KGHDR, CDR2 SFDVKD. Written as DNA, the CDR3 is TGTGCCACACAGGAAGCTAGCGGGACTGGTGAGCAGTTCTTC. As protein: CATQEASGTGEQFF.

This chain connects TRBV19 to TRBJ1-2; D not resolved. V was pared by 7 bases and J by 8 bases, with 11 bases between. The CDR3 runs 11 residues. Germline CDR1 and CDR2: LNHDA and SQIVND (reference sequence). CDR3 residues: CASKHAGGYTF. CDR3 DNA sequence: TGTGCCAGTAAACACGCGGGGGGCTACACCTTC.

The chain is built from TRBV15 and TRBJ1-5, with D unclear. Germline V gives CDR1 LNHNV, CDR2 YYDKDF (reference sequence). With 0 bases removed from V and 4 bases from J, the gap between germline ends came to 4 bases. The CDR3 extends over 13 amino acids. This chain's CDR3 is CATSRDRNQPQHF. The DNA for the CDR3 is TGTGCCACCAGCAGAGACAGGAATCAGCCCCAGCATTTT. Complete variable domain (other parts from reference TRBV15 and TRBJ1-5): DAMVIQNPRYQVTQFGKPVTLSCSQTLNHNVMYWYQQKSSQAPKLLFHYYDKDFNNEADTPDNFQSRRPNTSFCFLDIRSPGLGDTAMYLCATSRDRNQPQHFGDGTRLSIL.

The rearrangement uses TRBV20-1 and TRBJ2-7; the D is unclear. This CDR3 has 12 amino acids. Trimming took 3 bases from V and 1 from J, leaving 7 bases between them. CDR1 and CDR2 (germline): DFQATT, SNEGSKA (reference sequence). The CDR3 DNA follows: TGCAGTGCTAGTGGCGGTTCCTACGAGCAGTACTTC. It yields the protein CSASGGSYEQYF.

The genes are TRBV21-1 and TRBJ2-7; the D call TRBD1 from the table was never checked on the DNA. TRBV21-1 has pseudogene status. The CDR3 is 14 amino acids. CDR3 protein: CATSRAPGAYEQYF. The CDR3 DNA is TGTGCCACCTCCAGAGCCCCCGGGGCATACGAGCAGTACTTC.

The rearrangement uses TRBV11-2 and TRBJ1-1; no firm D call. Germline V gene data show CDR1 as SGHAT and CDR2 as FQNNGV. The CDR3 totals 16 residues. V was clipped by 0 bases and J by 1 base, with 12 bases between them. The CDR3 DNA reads TGTGCCAGCAGCTTAGACAGATCTTGGCGGAACACTGAAGCTTTCTTT. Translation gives CASSLDRSWRNTEAFF. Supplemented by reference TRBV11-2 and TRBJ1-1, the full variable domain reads EAGVAQSPRYKIIEKRQSVAFWCNPISGHATLYWYQQILGQGPKLLIQFQNNGVVDDSQLPKDRFSAERLKGVDSTLKIQPAKLEDSAVYLCASSLDRSWRNTEAFFGQGTRLTVV.

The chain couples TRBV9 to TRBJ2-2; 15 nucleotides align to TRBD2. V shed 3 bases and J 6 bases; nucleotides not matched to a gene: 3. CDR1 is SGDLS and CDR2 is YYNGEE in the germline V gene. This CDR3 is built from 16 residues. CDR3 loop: CASSAGLAGGAGELFF. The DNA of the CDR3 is TGTGCCAGCAGCGCGGGACTAGCGGGGGGCGCCGGGGAGCTGTTTTTT.

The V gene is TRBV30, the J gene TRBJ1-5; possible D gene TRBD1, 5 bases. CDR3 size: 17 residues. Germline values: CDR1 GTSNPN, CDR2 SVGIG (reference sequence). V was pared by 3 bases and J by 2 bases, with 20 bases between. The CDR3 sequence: CAWSRLAGEGGNQPQHF. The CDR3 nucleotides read TGTGCCTGGAGCAGACTAGCGGGGGAAGGGGGCAATCAGCCCCAGCATTTT.

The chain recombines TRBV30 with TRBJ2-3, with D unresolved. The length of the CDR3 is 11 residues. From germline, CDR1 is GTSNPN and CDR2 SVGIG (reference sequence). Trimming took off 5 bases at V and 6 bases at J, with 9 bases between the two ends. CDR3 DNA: TGTGCCTGGGGCGGCTCGGATACGCAGTATTTT. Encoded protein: CAWGGSDTQYF.